The 27 T cell receptor beta chains in this list originate from one sample, sequenced in a study of cytomegalovirus exposure and HLA in healthy donors. With 60 Vbeta and 13 Jbeta primers, the PCR was carried out. Only in-frame clones appear in the TCRdb table, and some are missing; sequencing was by immunoSEQ multiplex PCR. The profile shows 220,000 or so clones, approximately 78% of them singletons. The sequencing input was PBMCs. These receptors all stem from a woman aged 35 to 49 in good health and CMV-seronegative.

The rearrangement links TRBV7-2 to TRBJ2-7; TRBD2 matches at 9 bases. From germline, CDR1 is SGHTA and CDR2 FQGNSA. This CDR3 has 15 amino acids. With V trimmed by 2 bases and J by 2 bases, 4 bases remained unmatched. The CDR3 loop reads CASSLQAGGTYEQYF. The CDR3 bases are TGTGCCAGCAGCTTACAAGCGGGAGGAACCTACGAGCAGTACTTC.

The V call is TRBV29-1, the J call TRBJ2-2; 11 nucleotides align to TRBD2. In germline, CDR1 is SQVTM, CDR2 ANQGSEA. The CDR3 is 17 residues long. Trimming cost V 6 bases and J 1 base; bases outside gene matches: 10. In nucleotides, the CDR3 is TGCAGCGTGATGGGAGAACTAGCGGGAGAGAACACCGGGGAGCTGTTTTTT. This sequence encodes CSVMGELAGENTGELFF.

The rearrangement links TRBV4-1 to TRBJ2-1, with TRBD1 as a possible D gene (5 bases). V lost 4 bases to trimming and J lost 3 bases, with 7 bases between them. The CDR3 is 13 residues long. Germline V gene lookup returns CDR1 MGHRA and CDR2 YSYEKL. CDR3 bases: TGCGCCAGCAGCCTCGACAGCTACAATGAGCAGTTCTTC. This sequence encodes CASSLDSYNEQFF.

V usage is TRBV6-1 and J usage is TRBJ2-7; 12 nucleotides align to TRBD1. Trimming at V came to 7 bases and at J to 6 bases, leaving 10 bases not matched to a gene. The CDR3 covers 15 residues. The germline V gene has CDR1 MNHNS and CDR2 SASEGT. Here the CDR3 DNA reads TGTGCCAGCATAAGCAAGGGGACAGGGGGCTTCGAGCAGTACTTC. Translated: CASISKGTGGFEQYF.

V and J are TRBV28 and TRBJ1-2, with 10 bases aligning to TRBD1. Looked up from germline, CDR1 is MDHEN and CDR2 is SYDVKM. V lost 6 bases and J lost 5; bases outside the gene matches: 3. The CDR3 has 13 amino acids. DNA for the CDR3: TGTGCCAGCAGGGGGACAGGGGTATATGGCTACACCTTC. As protein: CASRGTGVYGYTF.

The chain recombines TRBV6-5 with TRBJ2-5, with 11 bases lining up with TRBD2. This CDR3 region has 15 residues. Germline V gene sequence: CDR1 MNHEY, CDR2 SVGAGI. The V gene end was trimmed by 6 bases and the J gene end by 7 bases; junction bases not matched to a gene: 10. The CDR3 DNA reads as TGTGCCAGCAGACCTCGGACTAGCGGGTCTGGGACCCAGTACTTC. Its translation is CASRPRTSGSGTQYF.

This chain joins TRBV29-1 and TRBJ2-1; the D gene is possibly TRBD1 (5 bases). The CDR3 sequence is 12 residues long. V lost 6 bases to trimming and J lost 5 bases, with 11 bases between them. Germline V gives CDR1 SQVTM, CDR2 ANQGSEA. This CDR3 is CSVGREDNEQFF. The CDR3 DNA sequence: TGCAGCGTGGGGCGAGAGGACAATGAGCAGTTCTTC.

This chain links TRBV2 with TRBJ1-5; 7 nucleotides agree with TRBD1. Germline assignment: CDR1 SNHLY and CDR2 FYNNEI. J was trimmed by 10 bases and V by 6 bases; bases with no gene match: 15. CDR3 length: 15 amino acids. CDR3 in amino acids: CASRATTGRTGPQHF. The CDR3 DNA sequence: TGTGCCAGCAGAGCGACGACAGGGAGGACAGGACCCCAGCATTTT.

This clone was found a few times. The chain employs TRBV30 and TRBJ1-1, with D hard to call. The CDR3 consists of 12 residues. Germline V gives CDR1 GTSNPN, CDR2 SVGIG (reference sequence). V dropped 2 bases and J dropped 4 bases, with 8 bases sitting between them. The CDR3 region is CAWSRGITEAFF. The CDR3 DNA follows: TGTGCCTGGAGTCGGGGTATCACTGAAGCTTTCTTT.

A few counts support this clone. V usage is TRBV13 and J usage is TRBJ1-2; 7 bases match TRBD1. The CDR3 spans 13 residues. With V trimmed by 0 bases and J by 8 bases, 3 bases remained unmatched. Per germline, CDR1 PRHDT and CDR2 FYEKMQ (reference sequence). Here the CDR3 DNA reads TGTGCCAGCAGCTTAGGGGACAGGAGCGGCTACACCTTC. Translated: CASSLGDRSGYTF.

The chain recombines TRBV18 with TRBJ2-3; D gene uncertain. This CDR3 comprises 14 residues. From germline, CDR1 is KGHSH and CDR2 LQKENI. V gave up 6 bases and J gave up 1 base, with 11 bases separating them. CDR3 in amino acids: CASSSLSGTDTQYF. In DNA, the CDR3 is TGTGCCAGCTCGTCATTAAGCGGCACAGATACGCAGTATTTT.

The chain recombines TRBV18 with TRBJ2-1, with D possibly TRBD2 on 6 matching bases. Trimming shortened V by 10 bases and J by 7 bases, and 17 bases separated the two germline ends. This CDR3 has 13 residues. Per germline, CDR1 KGHSH and CDR2 LQKENI. CDR3: CATMGGMENEQFF. CDR3 in DNA: TGTGCCACCATGGGGGGTATGGAGAATGAGCAGTTCTTC.

This chain joins TRBV5-1 and TRBJ2-7, with 8 bases aligning to TRBD2. Germline CDR1 SGHRS, CDR2 YFSETQ. After removal of 1 base from V and 4 bases from J, the junction contained 10 bases not matched to a gene. The CDR3 sequence is 16 residues long. In nucleotides, the CDR3 is TGCGCCAGCAGCTTGTTGGCTAGCGGGTTGATTTACGAGCAGTACTTC. This translates into CASSLLASGLIYEQYF.

The chain recombines TRBV9 with TRBJ2-7, with 8 bases lining up with TRBD2. Looked up from germline, CDR1 is SGDLS and CDR2 is YYNGEE. With V trimmed by 0 bases and J by 0 bases, 2 bases remained unmatched. This CDR3 spans 15 amino acids. Here the CDR3 DNA reads TGTGCCAGCAGCGTAGCGGGGGGGACCTCCTACGAGCAGTACTTC. It translates to CASSVAGGTSYEQYF.

The chain uses TRBV29-1 and TRBJ1-1, with 7 bases lining up with TRBD1. The CDR3 spans 12 residues. Germline V CDR1 and CDR2: SQVTM, ANQGSEA. V shed 5 bases, J shed 3 bases, and the junction held 3 bases outside the gene matches. This CDR3 is CSVYQGDTEAFF. In DNA form, the CDR3 reads TGCAGCGTTTATCAGGGGGACACTGAAGCTTTCTTT.

Concerning this clone itself: Other DNA variants within this sample encode the same CDR3. The J gene is TRBJ2-1, the V gene TRBV27; TRBD2 aligns across 14 bases. The CDR3 has 15 amino acids. Germline CDR1 is MNHEY and CDR2 is SMNVEV (reference sequence). After removal of 4 bases from V and 6 bases from J, the junction contained 2 bases not matched to a gene. The CDR3 DNA is TGTGCCAGCAGTTCGGGACTAGCGGGAGTCAATGAGCAGTTCTTC. This encodes CASSSGLAGVNEQFF.

The chain combines TRBV19 with TRBJ2-1; D is undetermined. Germline V gene sequence: CDR1 LNHDA, CDR2 SQIVND (reference sequence). V gave up 3 bases and J gave up 0 bases, with 6 bases separating them. CDR3 length equals 14 residues. The CDR3 coding sequence is TGTGCCAGTAGTATGTCGGTCTCCTACAATGAGCAGTTCTTC. Amino acids: CASSMSVSYNEQFF.

The chain couples TRBV20-1 to TRBJ2-3; D remains unclear. This CDR3 has 10 amino acids. Trimming removed 2 bases from V and 6 bases from J, with 3 bases in between. CDR1 DFQATT and CDR2 SNEGSKA come from the germline V gene (reference sequence). This CDR3 is CSARLDTQYF. The CDR3 region has the DNA TGCAGTGCTAGACTGGATACGCAGTATTTT.

The chain employs TRBV2 and TRBJ1-1; 7 nucleotides line up with TRBD1. The CDR3 spans 14 residues. The germline V gene encodes CDR1 SNHLY and CDR2 FYNNEI. V was clipped by 2 bases and J by 1 base; unmatched bases: 1. This CDR3 reads CASSEQGGNTEAFF. The CDR3 coding sequence is TGTGCCAGCAGTGAACAGGGGGGGAACACTGAAGCTTTCTTT.

V and J are TRBV4-1 and TRBJ2-7; possibly TRBD2 for D (5 bases). Germline V gene lookup returns CDR1 MGHRA and CDR2 YSYEKL. V dropped 3 bases and J dropped 1 base, with 22 bases sitting between them. This CDR3 has 18 residues. The CDR3 here is CASSHLRVGEPWSYEQYF. The CDR3 DNA follows: TGCGCCAGCAGCCATCTGAGGGTGGGCGAACCTTGGTCCTACGAGCAGTACTTC.

The V gene is TRBV7-2, the J gene TRBJ2-7; D possibly corresponds to TRBD1 (6 bases). Germline CDR1 is SGHTA and CDR2 is FQGNSA. CDR3 length: 15 amino acids. V was trimmed by 5 bases and J by 2 bases, leaving 16 bases between them. The CDR3 nucleotides are TGTGCCAGCAGCCTACCCTGGCCAGGGGCCTACGAGCAGTACTTC. As protein: CASSLPWPGAYEQYF.

The chain uses TRBV2 and TRBJ2-5; 8 nucleotides align to TRBD1. The J call is doubtful: the DNA matches TRBJ2-7 better. The CDR3 extends over 16 amino acids. Germline loops: CDR1 SNHLY, CDR2 FYNNEI. Written as DNA, the CDR3 is TGTGCCAGCAGTGAAGTAAGGGACAGGAGCTCCTACGAGCAGTACTTC. Amino acids: CASSEVRDRSSYEQYF.

This clone was counted a single time. The chain recombines TRBV10-3 with TRBJ2-7; perhaps TRBD2 as D (6 bases). The CDR3 loop spans 14 amino acids. Germline V lookup: CDR1 ENHRY, CDR2 SYGVKD. Between the trimmed V and J ends, which lost 6 bases and 0 bases, there was a span of 12 bases. CDR3 nucleotide sequence: TGTGCCATCAGCGGGGGTCAGAGCTCCTACGAGCAGTACTTC. Its translation: CAISGGQSSYEQYF.

J is TRBJ2-1 and V is TRBV6-4; the match to TRBD2 covers 14 bases. This CDR3 contains 15 residues. The ends lost 4 bases at V and 8 bases at J; junction bases unmatched: 4. Germline V CDR1 and CDR2: MRHNA, SNTAGT. CDR3 bases: TGTGCCAGCAGTGTAGGGACTAGCGGGAGTTATGAGCAGTTCTTC. Encoded protein: CASSVGTSGSYEQFF.

CDR3 in amino acids: CASSIGQPYNEQFF. CDR3 nucleotides: TGTGCCAGTAGTATTGGACAGCCCTACAATGAGCAGTTCTTC. J is TRBJ2-1 and V is TRBV19, with TRBD1 as a possible D gene (6 bases). This CDR3 spans 14 amino acids. CDR1 is LNHDA and CDR2 is SQIVND in the germline V gene (reference sequence). Trimming took 3 bases from V and 2 from J, leaving 8 bases between them.

As DNA, the CDR3 is TGTGCCATCAGTGACCGGGACAGGACATCCTACGAGCAGTACTTC. This translates into CAISDRDRTSYEQYF. The chain has TRBV10-3 and TRBJ2-7; the match to TRBD1 covers 8 bases. Germline V gives CDR1 ENHRY, CDR2 SYGVKD. The CDR3 is made up of 15 amino acids. V lost 3 bases, J lost 1 base, and 5 bases stayed unmatched.

The V call is TRBV7-8, the J call TRBJ2-2, with a weak D call TRBD2 (6 bases). Germline values: CDR1 SGHVS, CDR2 FQNEAQ. This CDR3 region has 15 residues. Trimming left V 6 bases short and J 5 bases short, with 16 bases between. The CDR3 coding sequence is TGTGCCAGCAGACGGGAGCAACTAGGGACCGGGGAGCTGTTTTTT. The encoded protein is CASRREQLGTGELFF.